Following are 7 T cell receptor beta chains from one sample sequenced in a study of blood T cell repertoires in COVID-19. Sequencing used immunoSEQ multiplex PCR; TCRdb keeps in-frame clones, though not all of them. The sample has under 250,000 clones, approximately 80% seen once. Material for sequencing was PBMCs or T cells enriched from blood (not recorded which). The receptors originated from a man aged 55 to 70 who had recovered from COVID-19.

The chain joins TRBV5-1 to TRBJ1-4, with 7 bases fitting TRBD1. Trimming removed 2 bases from V and 0 bases from J; junction bases left unmatched: 7. Germline V CDR1 and CDR2: SGHRS, YFSETQ. The CDR3 sequence is 17 residues long. Written as DNA, the CDR3 is TGCGCCAGCAGCTTCTTTGTGGGACAGACAACTAATGAAAAACTGTTTTTT. As protein: CASSFFVGQTTNEKLFF.

The chain uses TRBV7-9 and TRBJ2-5; a possible D gene is TRBD2 (5 bases). The CDR3 totals 13 residues. The V end lost 1 base, the J end lost 5 bases, and 8 bases lay between the germline ends. Germline CDR1 and CDR2: SEHNR and FQNEAQ (reference sequence). The CDR3 here is CASSLDGVETQYF. For the CDR3, the DNA is TGTGCCAGCAGCTTAGACGGGGTGGAGACCCAGTACTTC.

This chain connects TRBV12-5 to TRBJ2-1, with 12 nucleotides matching TRBD2. This CDR3 has 15 residues. Germline CDR1 is LGHNT and CDR2 is FRNRAP. V shed 6 bases and J 6 bases; nucleotides not matched to a gene: 6. Here the CDR3 DNA reads TGTGCTAGTGGAGACGGACTAGCGGGGACCAATGAGCAGTTCTTC. Its protein product is CASGDGLAGTNEQFF.

This clone was counted a single time. CDR3 bases: TGTGCCAGCATCCCGGGACAGGGGTACACTGAAGCTTTCTTT. Encoded protein: CASIPGQGYTEAFF. V is TRBV28 and J is TRBJ1-1, with 10 nucleotides matching TRBD1. Germline V CDR1 and CDR2: MDHEN, SYDVKM. With V trimmed by 7 bases and J by 3 bases, 5 bases remained unmatched. The CDR3 is 14 amino acids. Full variable domain (missing parts from reference TRBV28 and TRBJ1-1): DVKVTQSSRYLVKRTGEKVFLECVQDMDHENMFWYRQDPGLGLRLIYFSYDVKMKEKGDIPEGYSVSREKKERFSLILESASTNQTSMYLCASIPGQGYTEAFFGQGTRLTVV.

V and J are TRBV29-1 and TRBJ1-1, with a tentative D call TRBD1 (5 bases). Trimming took off 4 bases at V and 0 bases at J, with 12 bases between the two ends. In germline, CDR1 is SQVTM, CDR2 ANQGSEA. The CDR3 runs to 14 residues. Written as DNA, the CDR3 is TGCAGCGTTGTGTGGGGCTTTGTGAACACTGAAGCTTTCTTT. It encodes CSVVWGFVNTEAFF.

This chain joins TRBV27 and TRBJ2-5, with 7 bases fitting TRBD1. Germline trimming cut 4 bases from V and 5 bases from J; bases unmatched to any gene: 10. This CDR3 contains 15 residues. Germline CDR1 and CDR2: MNHEY and SMNVEV (reference sequence). The CDR3 spells CASSSLTGAQETQYF. In DNA form, the CDR3 reads TGTGCCAGCAGTTCACTAACAGGGGCGCAGGAGACCCAGTACTTC.

The rearrangement joins TRBV3-1 (or the pseudogene TRBV3-2) to TRBJ2-3, with D perhaps TRBD1 (6 bases). Trimming took 6 bases from V and 4 from J, leaving 11 bases between them. The CDR3 has 13 residues. Germline CDR1 LGHDT, CDR2 YNNKEL (reference sequence). The CDR3 loop is CASSNTGPDTQYF. The CDR3 DNA reads as TGTGCCAGCAGTAATACAGGGCCAGATACGCAGTATTTT.